These 25 T cell receptor beta chains were all obtained from the same sample, sequenced in a study of T cell repertoires in cytomegalovirus infection. Using its own MiXCR run on the reads, TCRdb lists one record per CDR3 protein. The table lists approximately 910,000 distinct CDR3 sequences, less than 35% of them singletons. No antigen has been assigned to these receptors. Sequenced here: cultured CD8+ T cells from PBMCs, sampled from culture after CMV antigen stimulation. All receptors derive from a human donor in good health (CMV status not recorded). Some clones in this sample may be carry-over from other donors' samples.

The V call is TRBV27, the J call TRBJ1-1; unclear D gene. V lost 1 base to trimming and J lost 11 bases, with 11 bases between them. The CDR3 length is 12 residues. Germline CDR1 reads MNHEY; CDR2 reads SMNVEV (reference sequence). Here the CDR3 reads CASSLYGRRAFF. The CDR3, as DNA: TGTGCCAGCAGTTTATATGGCAGGCGGGCTTTCTTT.

This clonotype was counted only a few times. The V gene is TRBV6-8, the J gene TRBJ1-2; D is uncertain. Between the trimmed V and J ends, which lost 2 bases and 5 bases, there was a span of 12 bases. Germline V gene sequence: CDR1 MNHGY, CDR2 SAAAGT. The CDR3 sequence is 14 residues long. In nucleotides, the CDR3 is TGTGCCAGCAGTTACGGCAGACTGTTATATGGCTACACCTTC. Amino acid sequence: CASSYGRLLYGYTF.

This clonotype turned up a few times. The chain has TRBV10-3 and TRBJ1-1, with 9 bases fitting TRBD1. Trimming at V came to 6 bases and at J to 6 bases, leaving 11 bases not matched to a gene. From germline, CDR1 is ENHRY and CDR2 SYGVKD. CDR3 length equals 15 residues. The DNA for the CDR3 is TGTGCCATCAGCGCCGGGACAGGGACGCTTGCTGAAGCTTTCTTT. As protein: CAISAGTGTLAEAFF.

The chain couples TRBV7-4 to TRBJ1-5; D is undetermined. The V end lost 1 base, the J end lost 1 base, and 5 bases lay between the germline ends. Germline V gene sequence: CDR1 SGHVT, CDR2 SQSDAQ. CDR3 length equals 14 residues. As DNA, the CDR3 is TGTGCCAGCAGCTTAGTAGAAAGCAATCAGCCCCAGCATTTT. This translates into CASSLVESNQPQHF.

Turning to this clonotype: A much larger clone differs from this one at a single base, so this may be a read error. The V gene is TRBV12-3 or TRBV12-4, the J gene TRBJ2-1; 14 bases line up with TRBD2. CDR3 size: 15 residues. CDR3 in amino acids: CANSPGLAGANEQFF. CDR3 DNA sequence: TGTGCCAACAGTCCGGGACTAGCGGGGGCCAATGAGCAGTTCTTC.

This clonotype was found a few times. The CDR3 DNA reads TGTGCCAGCAGTGAACCGGACAGACGGACAGATACGCAGTATTTT. It is translated as CASSEPDRRTDTQYF. The chain is built from TRBV2 and TRBJ2-3; TRBD1 might be the D (6 bases). In germline, CDR1 is SNHLY, CDR2 FYNNEI. V was cut by 2 bases and J by 3 bases, with 12 bases left in between. This CDR3 is built from 15 residues.

This clonotype was observed at least ten times. This chain uses TRBV7-2 with TRBJ2-1, with TRBD2 matching 12 bases. CDR3 length: 16 amino acids. Per the germline V gene, CDR1 is SGHTA and CDR2 is FQGNSA. J lost 8 bases, V lost 5 bases, and 10 bases had no gene match. CDR3 loop: CASSSPFLAGGHEQFF. In nucleotides, the CDR3 is TGTGCCAGCAGCAGCCCGTTCCTAGCGGGGGGGCATGAGCAGTTCTTC. Complete variable domain (other parts from reference TRBV7-2 and TRBJ2-1): GAGVSQSPSNKVTEKGKDVELRCDPISGHTALYWYRQSLGQGLEFLIYFQGNSAPDKSGLPSDRFSAERTGGSVSTLTIQRTQQEDSAVYLCASSSPFLAGGHEQFFGPGTRLTVL.

The chain has TRBV2 and TRBJ2-5, with D uncertain. The CDR3 is made up of 12 amino acids. CDR1 and CDR2 (germline): SNHLY, FYNNEI. The ends were cut back, 6 bases at V and 2 bases at J, with 7 bases in the middle. CDR3 nucleotide sequence: TGTGCCAGCAGACGACTTCAAGAGACCCAGTACTTC. This gives the protein CASRRLQETQYF.

The gene calls are TRBV20-1 and TRBJ2-6; no clear D. There are 16 residues in the CDR3. Germline V gene lookup returns CDR1 DFQATT and CDR2 SNEGSKA (reference sequence). The V end was cut by 5 bases, the J end by 0 bases, with 14 bases between. The CDR3 protein is CSASRAGHSGANVLTF. In DNA, the CDR3 is TGCAGTGCTTCCCGGGCAGGCCACTCTGGGGCCAACGTCCTGACTTTC.

This rearrangement joins TRBV7-2 to TRBJ1-5; perhaps TRBD1 as D (5 bases). This CDR3 comprises 12 residues. Germline-derived CDR1 and CDR2 are SGHTA and FQGNSA. Trimming took off 7 bases at V and 9 bases at J, with 13 bases between the two ends. The CDR3 protein is CASTDMQGPQHF. The CDR3 DNA follows: TGTGCCAGCACCGACATGCAGGGGCCCCAGCATTTT. The full variable domain, its missing parts supplied by reference TRBV7-2 and TRBJ1-5, is GAGVSQSPSNKVTEKGKDVELRCDPISGHTALYWYRQSLGQGLEFLIYFQGNSAPDKSGLPSDRFSAERTGGSVSTLTIQRTQQEDSAVYLCASTDMQGPQHFGDGTRLSIL.

The chain employs TRBV3-1 and TRBJ1-4, with D unresolved. The CDR3 is 15 amino acids. Germline V CDR1 and CDR2: LGHDT, YNNKEL (reference sequence). V lost 1 base and J 8 bases, leaving 14 bases between the germline ends. CDR3: CASSQGRNRIEKLFF. The CDR3 region has the DNA TGTGCCAGCAGCCAAGGGCGGAACCGGATAGAAAAACTGTTTTTT.

This clonotype was recorded a few times. The rearrangement uses TRBV7-9 and TRBJ2-5; the D gene is possibly TRBD2 (5 bases). V was shortened by 3 bases and J by 5 bases, with 19 bases between the two germline ends. Germline V gene data show CDR1 as SEHNR and CDR2 as FQNEAQ (reference sequence). The CDR3 is made up of 16 amino acids. CDR3: CASSFLNLVGGETQYF. CDR3 bases: TGTGCCAGCAGCTTCTTAAATTTGGTCGGCGGGGAGACCCAGTACTTC.

In nucleotides, the CDR3 is TGCGCCAGCAGCCAAGCCCTTGGAAACACCATATATTTT. Translated, it gives CASSQALGNTIYF. The chain has TRBV4-1 and TRBJ1-3; D is uncertain. CDR1 and CDR2 (germline): MGHRA, YSYEKL. V was cut by 1 base and J by 3 bases, with 4 bases left in between. The CDR3 loop spans 13 amino acids.

The V gene is TRBV3-1, the J gene TRBJ1-4; 7 positions agree with TRBD1. Germline CDR1 and CDR2: LGHDT and YNNKEL (reference sequence). The junction had 19 bases not matched to a gene; V was cut back by 1 base and J by 8 bases. The CDR3 consists of 19 residues. DNA of the CDR3: TGTGCCAGCAGCCAAGTCAAGCGTGCGGAAAGGGGGCGAACAGAAAAACTGTTTTTT. This sequence encodes CASSQVKRAERGRTEKLFF.

J is TRBJ1-1 and V is TRBV6-2 or TRBV6-3, with unresolved D. The germline V and J ends were trimmed by 5 bases and 0 bases, with 10 bases remaining between them. Germline V gene lookup returns CDR1 MNHEY and CDR2 SVGEGT. The CDR3 extends over 14 amino acids. The CDR3 reads CASSTREMNTEAFF. The CDR3 nucleotides read TGTGCCAGCAGTACCCGGGAAATGAACACTGAAGCTTTCTTT.

V and J are TRBV11-3 and TRBJ2-3; 7 nucleotides align to TRBD1. Germline CDR1 SGHNT, CDR2 YENEEA. The CDR3 length is 17 residues. Losses at the gene ends were 5 bases for V and 1 base for J; bases not matched to a gene: 12. The CDR3 DNA is TGTGCCAGCAGCGCTAGACAGGGATCCCTGGGCACAGATACGCAGTATTTT. Its translation: CASSARQGSLGTDTQYF.

The table lists this clonotype with many counts. CDR3 sequence reads: CASSYSIPLTYGYTF. CDR3 nucleotides: TGTGCCAGCAGTTACTCGATCCCGCTTACCTATGGCTACACCTTC. The gene calls are TRBV6-5 and TRBJ1-2; D uncertain. The CDR3 spans 15 residues. V lost 0 bases to trimming and J lost 4 bases, with 12 bases between them. Germline V lookup: CDR1 MNHEY, CDR2 SVGAGI.

This clonotype was observed a handful of times. The chain joins TRBV7-9 to TRBJ1-2, with D perhaps TRBD1 (6 bases). The CDR3 is 14 amino acids. Germline loops: CDR1 SEHNR, CDR2 FQNEAQ (reference sequence). V shed 5 bases and J shed 3 bases, with 13 bases lying between them. The CDR3 bases are TGTGCCAGCAGCCCCCAAGACAGGTACTATGGCTACACCTTC. This encodes CASSPQDRYYGYTF.

This clonotype was observed a few times. As DNA, the CDR3 is TGTGCCAGCAGCACTTTTTTTGGAAGGGCGAACACTGAAGCTTTCTTT. Encoded protein: CASSTFFGRANTEAFF. The chain has TRBV12-3 or TRBV12-4 and TRBJ1-1, with unresolved D. CDR3 length: 16 residues. V was pared by 6 bases and J by 1 base, with 18 bases between.

This clonotype came up many times. This chain uses TRBV6-6 with TRBJ1-1; D gene ambiguous. V was cut by 0 bases and J by 4 bases, with 27 bases left in between. CDR1 MNHNY and CDR2 SVGAGI come from the germline V gene (reference sequence). The CDR3 is 20 amino acids. The CDR3 bases are TGTGCCAGCAGTTACTCGAGTGGGAGACGAGGTCACACCGGTCCCACTGAAGCTTTCTTT. Translating it yields CASSYSSGRRGHTGPTEAFF.

On this clonotype itself: A clone one base away is much larger, so this may be a read error. CDR3 amino acids: CVSSLGDGEAFF. DNA of the CDR3: TGTGTCAGCAGCTTAGGGGACGGTGAAGCTTTCTTT. V usage is TRBV7-4 and J usage is TRBJ1-1; possibly TRBD1 for D (5 bases). CDR1 and CDR2 from the germline V gene are SGHVT and SQSDAQ. This CDR3 contains 12 residues.

This chain uses TRBV29-1 with TRBJ2-5; no reliable D call. Trimming shortened V by 2 bases and J by 1 base, and 2 bases separated the two germline ends. Looked up from germline, CDR1 is SQVTM and CDR2 is ANQGSEA. The CDR3 extends over 11 amino acids. The CDR3 nucleotides read TGCAGCGTTGAAATCCAAGAGACCCAGTACTTC. Amino acid sequence: CSVEIQETQYF.

The table lists this clonotype with a few counts. The chain joins TRBV7-9 to TRBJ2-3; TRBD1 agrees at 11 bases. The germline gives CDR1 SEHNR, CDR2 FQNEAQ (reference sequence). This CDR3 is built from 16 residues. Trimming cost V 6 bases and J 2 bases; bases outside gene matches: 7. CDR3 sequence reads: CASRPGTGGYTDTQYF. The CDR3 DNA is TGTGCCAGCAGGCCCGGGACAGGGGGTTACACAGATACGCAGTATTTT.

The rearrangement links TRBV7-8 to TRBJ2-7; D may be TRBD1 (5 bases). The V end lost 2 bases, the J end lost 8 bases, and 10 bases lay between the germline ends. The CDR3 has 12 amino acids. Looked up from germline, CDR1 is SGHVS and CDR2 is FQNEAQ. CDR3 coding DNA: TGTGCCAGCAGCTTACAGGGCGACAAGCAGTACGTC. It encodes CASSLQGDKQYV.

The CDR3 reads CASSQEGNGYTF. CDR3 bases: TGCGCCAGCAGCCAAGAAGGCAATGGCTACACCTTC. The rearrangement uses TRBV4-1 and TRBJ1-2; D uncertain. Germline V gene sequence: CDR1 MGHRA, CDR2 YSYEKL. V gave up 0 bases and J gave up 6 bases, with 5 bases separating them. The CDR3 runs 12 residues.